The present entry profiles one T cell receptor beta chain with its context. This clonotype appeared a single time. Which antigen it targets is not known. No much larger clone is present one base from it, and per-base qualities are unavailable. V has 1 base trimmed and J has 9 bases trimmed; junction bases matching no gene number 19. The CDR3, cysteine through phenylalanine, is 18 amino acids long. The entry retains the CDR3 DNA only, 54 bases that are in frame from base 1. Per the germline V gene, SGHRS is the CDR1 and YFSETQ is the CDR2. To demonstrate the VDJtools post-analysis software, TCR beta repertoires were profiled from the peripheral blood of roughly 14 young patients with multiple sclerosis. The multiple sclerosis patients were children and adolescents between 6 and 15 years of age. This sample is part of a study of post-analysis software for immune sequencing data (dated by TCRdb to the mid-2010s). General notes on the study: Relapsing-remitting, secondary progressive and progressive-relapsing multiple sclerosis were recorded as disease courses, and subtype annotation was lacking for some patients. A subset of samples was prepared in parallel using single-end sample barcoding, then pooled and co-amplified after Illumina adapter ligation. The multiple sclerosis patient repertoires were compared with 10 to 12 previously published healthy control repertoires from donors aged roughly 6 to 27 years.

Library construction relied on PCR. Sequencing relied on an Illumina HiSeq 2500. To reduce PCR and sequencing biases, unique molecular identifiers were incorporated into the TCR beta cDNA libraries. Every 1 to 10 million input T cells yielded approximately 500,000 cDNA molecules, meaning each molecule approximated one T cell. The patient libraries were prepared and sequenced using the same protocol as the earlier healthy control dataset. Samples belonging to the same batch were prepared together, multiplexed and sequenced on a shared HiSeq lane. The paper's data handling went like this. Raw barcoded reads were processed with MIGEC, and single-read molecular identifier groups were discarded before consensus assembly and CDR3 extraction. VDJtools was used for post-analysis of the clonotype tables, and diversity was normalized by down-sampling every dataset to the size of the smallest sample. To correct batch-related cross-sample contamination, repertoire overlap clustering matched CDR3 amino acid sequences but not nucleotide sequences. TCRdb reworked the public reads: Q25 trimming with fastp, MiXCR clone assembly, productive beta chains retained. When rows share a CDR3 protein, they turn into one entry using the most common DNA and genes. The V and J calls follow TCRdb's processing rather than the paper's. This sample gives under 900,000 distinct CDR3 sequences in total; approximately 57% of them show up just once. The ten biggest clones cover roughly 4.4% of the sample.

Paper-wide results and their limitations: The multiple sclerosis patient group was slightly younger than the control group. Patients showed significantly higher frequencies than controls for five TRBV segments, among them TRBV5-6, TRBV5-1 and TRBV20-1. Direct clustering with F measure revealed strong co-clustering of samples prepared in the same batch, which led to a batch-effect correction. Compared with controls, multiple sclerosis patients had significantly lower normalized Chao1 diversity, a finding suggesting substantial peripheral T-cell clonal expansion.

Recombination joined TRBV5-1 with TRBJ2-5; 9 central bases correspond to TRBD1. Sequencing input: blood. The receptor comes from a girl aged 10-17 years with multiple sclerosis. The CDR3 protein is CASSLRGQGPMRVGAQYF. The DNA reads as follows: TGCGCCAGCAGCTTGAGGGGACAGGGTCCGATGAGGGTAGGGGCCCAGTACTTC.